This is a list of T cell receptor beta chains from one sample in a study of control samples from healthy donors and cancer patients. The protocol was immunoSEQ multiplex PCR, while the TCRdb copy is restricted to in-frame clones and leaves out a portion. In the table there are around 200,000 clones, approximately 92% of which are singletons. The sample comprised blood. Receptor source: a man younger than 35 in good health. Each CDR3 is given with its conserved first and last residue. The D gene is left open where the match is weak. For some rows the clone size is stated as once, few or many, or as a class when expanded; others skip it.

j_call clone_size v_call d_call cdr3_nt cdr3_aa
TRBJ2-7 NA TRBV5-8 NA TGTGCCAGCAGCCTGGGTGTGCAGGGTTGGCAGTACTTC CASSLGVQGWQYF
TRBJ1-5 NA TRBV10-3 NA TGTGCCATCAGTCAAGGGAGGATTGGCAATCAGCCCCAGCATTTT CAISQGRIGNQPQHF
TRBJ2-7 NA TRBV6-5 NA TGTGCCAGCAACTTTGCAGGGGAGGGGGCCTACGAGCAGTACTTC CASNFAGEGAYEQYF
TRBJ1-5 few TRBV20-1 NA TGCAGTGTTCCAGGGACGCCCCAGCATTTT CSVPGTPQHF
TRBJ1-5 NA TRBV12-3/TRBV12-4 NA TGTGCCAGCAGTTACGGCATCTTGGAGCCCCAGCATTTT CASSYGILEPQHF
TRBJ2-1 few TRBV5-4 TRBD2 TGTGCCAGCAGGAGCGGGACTAGCGGGATGAATGAGCAGTTCTTC CASRSGTSGMNEQFF
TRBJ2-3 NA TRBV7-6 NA TGTGCCAGCAGCTTAGAAGGAGGGGGCGCATCAGATACGCAGTATTTT CASSLEGGGASDTQYF
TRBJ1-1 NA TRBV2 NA TGTGCCAGCAGACGGACTGAAGCTTTCTTT CASRRTEAFF
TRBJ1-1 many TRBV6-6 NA TGTGCCAGCAGTTACTCGATGCCCGGTGCTGAAGCTTTCTTT CASSYSMPGAEAFF
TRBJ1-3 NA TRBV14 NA TGTGCCAGCAGCCTAACTACGGGATCGTGGCAGTCCCTCTCGGTCGGAAACACCATATATTTT CASSLTTGSWQSLSVGNTIYF
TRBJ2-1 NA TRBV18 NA TGTGCCAGCTCACCGTGGGGCGATGAGCAGTTCTTC CASSPWGDEQFF
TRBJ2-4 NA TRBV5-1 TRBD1 TGCGCCAGCAGCTTGGAGGGACAGGGTGTTCTAGCCAAAAACATTCAGTACTTC CASSLEGQGVLAKNIQYF
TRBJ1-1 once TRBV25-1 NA TGTGCCAGCAGTGACTTGGGACTCAGTGGCGCTGAAGCTTTCTTT CASSDLGLSGAEAFF
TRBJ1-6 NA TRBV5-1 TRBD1 TGCGCCAGCAGCGTGACAGGGGGCCGGAATTCACCCCTCCACTTT CASSVTGGRNSPLHF
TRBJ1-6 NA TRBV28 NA TGTGCCAGCAGTCCCTCAGGGACTTCACCCCTCCACTTT CASSPSGTSPLHF
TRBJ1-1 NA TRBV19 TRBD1 TGTGCCAGTAGTGCCGACAGGGGTACTGAAGCTTTCTTT CASSADRGTEAFF
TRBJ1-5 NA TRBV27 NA TGTGCCAGCAGTTCGGGGAGTCAGCCCCAGCATTTT CASSSGSQPQHF
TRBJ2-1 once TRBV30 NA TGTGCCTGGAGTGTTCCCCGGTCATACAATGAGCAGTTCTTC CAWSVPRSYNEQFF
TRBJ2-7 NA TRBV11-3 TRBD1 TGTGCCAGCAGCCTTGGGACAGGCTACGAGCAGTACTTC CASSLGTGYEQYF
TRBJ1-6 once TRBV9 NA TGTGCCAGCAGCGTAGGGCAGCACTATAATTCACCCCTCCACTTT CASSVGQHYNSPLHF
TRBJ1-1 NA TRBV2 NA TGTGCCAGCAGTGACCCAGGTGTGCCGACTGAAGCTTTCTTT CASSDPGVPTEAFF
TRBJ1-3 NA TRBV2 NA TGTGCCAGCAGTGAAGCTGGCCGATCTGGAAACACCATATATTTT CASSEAGRSGNTIYF
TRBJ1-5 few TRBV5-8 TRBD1 TGTGCCAGCAGCTTGGCTTCAGGGGGGCAGCCCCAGCATTTT CASSLASGGQPQHF
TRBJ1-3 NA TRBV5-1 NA TGCGCCAGCAGCTTGTTTGCGGGGCTCTCTGGAAACACCATATATTTT CASSLFAGLSGNTIYF
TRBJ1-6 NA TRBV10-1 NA TGCGCCAGCAGTGATTCTACGGTTGGGAATTCACCCCTCCACTTT CASSDSTVGNSPLHF
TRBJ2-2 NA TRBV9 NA TGTGCCAGCAGCTCCGCGGACTCGAACACCGGGGAGCTGTTTTTT CASSSADSNTGELFF
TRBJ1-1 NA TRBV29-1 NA TGCAGCGTTGACTGGGCAGGCGACACTGAAGCTTTCTTT CSVDWAGDTEAFF
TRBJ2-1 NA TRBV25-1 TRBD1 TGTGCCAGCAGTGAAACCGGGACAGGGGACAATGAGCAGTTCTTC CASSETGTGDNEQFF
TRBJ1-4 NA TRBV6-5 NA TGTGCCAGCAGACTCACCCCAACTAATGAAAAACTGTTTTTT CASRLTPTNEKLFF
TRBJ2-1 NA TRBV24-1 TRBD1 TGTGCCACCAGTGCCGAACAGGGGGCGATGTGGCCTCAAGGCAATGAGCAGTTCTTC CATSAEQGAMWPQGNEQFF
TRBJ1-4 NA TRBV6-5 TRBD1 TGTGCCAGCGGCACTTCGACAGGGGCTAATGAAAAACTGTTTTTT CASGTSTGANEKLFF
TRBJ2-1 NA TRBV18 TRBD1 TGTGCCAGCTCTCCAGACAGGGAGTACTCCAATGAGCAGTTCTTC CASSPDREYSNEQFF
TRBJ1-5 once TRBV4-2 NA TGTGCCAGCAGCCAAGAGGGCAGAGGCAATCAGCCCCAGCATTTT CASSQEGRGNQPQHF
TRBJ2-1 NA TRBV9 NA TGTGCCAGCAGCGTCGGCTCTAACAATGAGCAGTTCTTC CASSVGSNNEQFF
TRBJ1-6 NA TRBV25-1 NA TGTGCCAGCAGTGAATCCCTGGGGGCCAAGTCACCCCTCCACTTT CASSESLGAKSPLHF
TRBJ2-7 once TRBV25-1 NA TGTGCCAGCAGTGATGTGGCAAGGGGGGGCCCGTTAAGCGAGCAGTACTTC CASSDVARGGPLSEQYF
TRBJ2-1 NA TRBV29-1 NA TGCAGCGTTGAACAGGGTAATGAGCAGTTCTTC CSVEQGNEQFF
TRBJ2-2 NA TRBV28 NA TGTGCTCCGCTAGAGGTAAACACCGGGGAGCTGTTTTTT CAPLEVNTGELFF
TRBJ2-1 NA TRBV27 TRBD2 TGTGCCAGCAGTTTCAGCGGGGGTTACAATGAGCAGTTCTTC CASSFSGGYNEQFF
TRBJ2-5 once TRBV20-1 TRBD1 TGCAGCGCGACAGGGGAAGAGGCCCAGTACTTC CSATGEEAQYF
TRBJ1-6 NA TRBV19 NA TGTGCCAGTAGCCCAGGGACCAATAATTCACCCCTCCACTTT CASSPGTNNSPLHF
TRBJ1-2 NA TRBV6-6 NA TGTGCCAGCAGTACCACCGGGTCCAACTATGGCTACACCTTC CASSTTGSNYGYTF
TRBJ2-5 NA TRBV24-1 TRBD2 TGTGCCACCAGTGATACGGGGGGAGAGACCCAGTACTTC CATSDTGGETQYF
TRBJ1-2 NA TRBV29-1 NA TGCAGCATAATAGGGTACCGCAGCTATGGCTACACCTTC CSIIGYRSYGYTF
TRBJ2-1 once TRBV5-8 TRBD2 TGTGCCAGCAGCGACGCGGGGGGGCCCTCCTACAATGAGCAGTTCTTC CASSDAGGPSYNEQFF
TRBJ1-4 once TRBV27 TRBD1 TGTGCCAGCAGTCCTGGACAGGTGGCCACTAATGAAAAACTGTTTTTT CASSPGQVATNEKLFF
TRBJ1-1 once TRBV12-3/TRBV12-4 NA TGTGCCAGCACCAAAGTCAGGGGCACTGAAGCTTTCTTT CASTKVRGTEAFF
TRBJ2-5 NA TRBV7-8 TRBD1 TGTGCCAGCAGCTTAGACGGCAGGGGGCTTGGAGAGACCCAGTACTTC CASSLDGRGLGETQYF
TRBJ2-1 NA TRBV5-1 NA TGCGCCAGCAGCGCCTACAGCGACACCTACAATGAGCAGTTCTTC CASSAYSDTYNEQFF
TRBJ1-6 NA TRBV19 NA TGTGCCAGTAGTATCCTCGAGTTCTCCTATAATTCACCCCTCCACTTT CASSILEFSYNSPLHF
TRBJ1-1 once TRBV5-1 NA TGCGCCAGCAGCTTGGACCCACAGGGAGGTGAAGCTTTCTTT CASSLDPQGGEAFF